One sample yielded the 27 T cell receptor beta chains listed below, sequenced in a study of Ad26.COV2.S vaccination and SARS-CoV-2 variants (dated by TCRdb to the early 2020s). Receptor libraries were prepared by the immunoSEQ multiplex PCR assay. Here the immuneACCESS table is served through TCRdb, limited to in-frame sequences with V and J called. Missing clones are a known gap in these copies; in checked studies unresolved V genes cover under half, and the rest lacks a known reason. The sample table shows around 250,000 clones, and approximately 90% are seen once. The ten most abundant clones make up just under 3% of the sample. The treatment or condition label, read with the paper, signifies: 15 to 20 received Ad26.COV2.S at low or high dose, single or two shots; about 5 received placebo; per-sample allocation not given. For vaccine and placebo recipients, the sequenced repertoires came from samples collected on day 63 after the first injection.

The sample was peripheral blood, taken in a trial of Ad26.COV2.S vaccine versus placebo. The receptors stem from a person between 18 and 65 years old who received the Ad26.COV2.S COVID-19 vaccine or a placebo.

V gene TRBV5-6 combines with J gene TRBJ2-1; D uncertain. In germline, CDR1 is SGHDT, CDR2 YYEEEE. Between the trimmed V and J ends, which lost 0 bases and 9 bases, there was a span of 7 bases. The CDR3 totals 12 residues. This CDR3 is CASSLGTSEQFF. Written as DNA, the CDR3 is TGTGCCAGCAGCTTGGGTACGTCTGAGCAGTTCTTC.

This clone was seen only once. This chain links TRBV5-6 with TRBJ2-3; D possibly corresponds to TRBD1 (5 bases). The germline V gene has CDR1 SGHDT and CDR2 YYEEEE. The germline V and J ends were trimmed by 3 bases and 2 bases, with 16 bases remaining between them. The CDR3 totals 16 residues. CDR3 nucleotides: TGTGCCAGCAGCTCTGGCCCAGGGCCTTTCACAGATACGCAGTATTTT. Its translation is CASSSGPGPFTDTQYF.

This clone was observed a single time. CDR3: CASQPRTYYGYTF. The CDR3 DNA follows: TGTGCCAGCCAGCCCCGTACTTACTATGGCTACACCTTC. The genes are TRBV19 and TRBJ1-2, with unresolved D. Germline assignment: CDR1 LNHDA and CDR2 SQIVND (reference sequence). Trimming shortened V by 9 bases and J by 3 bases, and 14 bases separated the two germline ends. The CDR3 loop spans 13 amino acids.

This clone was seen once. The chain carries TRBV7-3 and TRBJ1-6, with D uncertain. CDR1 and CDR2 (germline): SGHTA, FQGTGA. This CDR3 region has 13 residues. Trimming removed 0 bases at V and 11 bases at J, with 8 bases between. The CDR3 region has the DNA TGTGCCAGCAGCTTAACCGGGGTTACACCCCTCCACTTT. It specifies CASSLTGVTPLHF. Variable domain in full (rest from reference TRBV7-3 and TRBJ1-6): GAGVSQTPSNKVTEKGKYVELRCDPISGHTALYWYRQSLGQGPEFLIYFQGTGAADDSGLPNDRFFAVRPEGSVSTLKIQRTERGDSAVYLCASSLTGVTPLHFGNGTRLTVT.

As for this clone: Other DNA sequences in this sample translate to the same CDR3. The rearrangement links TRBV5-1 to TRBJ1-2; D remains unclear. Germline V CDR1 and CDR2: SGHRS, YFSETQ. V lost 4 bases and J 3 bases, leaving 10 bases between the germline ends. This CDR3 is built from 13 residues. CDR3 in DNA: TGCGCCAGCAGCCTCGGCGGAGACTATGGCTACACCTTC. Translation gives CASSLGGDYGYTF.

The CDR3 DNA reads TGCGCCAGCAGCCAAAGGTCGGAGGCGGTGGGAAACACCATATATTTT. Translating it yields CASSQRSEAVGNTIYF. V and J are TRBV4-3 and TRBJ1-3, with D unresolved. Germline lookup yields CDR1 LGHNA and CDR2 YSLEER. The V gene lost 2 bases and the J gene lost 4 bases, with 15 bases spanning the gap. CDR3 length: 16 residues.

The chain combines TRBV4-2 with TRBJ2-1; D is possibly TRBD2 (5 bases). This CDR3 contains 17 residues. With 4 bases removed from V and 2 bases from J, the gap between germline ends came to 18 bases. CDR1 is LGHNA, CDR2 YNFKEQ, per germline. The CDR3 region is CASSRRLSESPYNEQFF. The CDR3 DNA sequence: TGTGCCAGCAGCCGAAGGCTTAGCGAGAGCCCCTACAATGAGCAGTTCTTC.

V gene TRBV5-4 combines with J gene TRBJ1-2; D is possibly TRBD1 (6 bases). The ends were cut back, 4 bases at V and 8 bases at J, with 18 bases in the middle. CDR3 length equals 14 residues. Looked up from germline, CDR1 is SGHNT and CDR2 is YYREEE (reference sequence). CDR3 sequence: CASSPRPGAEGYTF. The CDR3, as DNA: TGTGCCAGCAGCCCTCGTCCGGGGGCGGAAGGCTACACCTTC.

The chain links TRBV5-1 to TRBJ2-5; 8 bases map to TRBD2. CDR1 and CDR2 from the germline V gene are SGHRS and YFSETQ. V lost 2 bases and J lost 2; bases outside the gene matches: 2. The CDR3 covers 14 residues. The CDR3 spells CASSLLAEQETQYF. DNA of the CDR3: TGCGCCAGCAGCTTACTAGCGGAGCAAGAGACCCAGTACTTC.

The chain recombines TRBV4-2 with TRBJ2-7, with D perhaps matching TRBD2 (6 bases). The CDR3 consists of 14 residues. The V end lost 1 base, the J end lost 6 bases, and 13 bases lay between the germline ends. Germline assignment: CDR1 LGHNA and CDR2 YNFKEQ. The CDR3 DNA reads TGTGCCAGCAGCCAAGGGGACTCGAGGCGCGAGCAGTACTTC. Protein sequence: CASSQGDSRREQYF.

This clone was observed a single time. V is TRBV30 and J is TRBJ1-4; D gene ambiguous. With 5 bases removed from V and 5 bases from J, the gap between germline ends came to 6 bases. The V gene's germline CDR1 is GTSNPN and CDR2 SVGIG (reference sequence). The CDR3 consists of 11 residues. For the CDR3, the DNA is TGTGCCTGGGGCCTCAATGAAAAACTGTTTTTT. As protein: CAWGLNEKLFF.

This clone has just one count. The chain employs TRBV5-1 and TRBJ2-3, with D perhaps TRBD1 (5 bases). The V gene's germline CDR1 is SGHRS and CDR2 YFSETQ. This CDR3 contains 15 residues. V lost 0 bases and J 3 bases, leaving 11 bases between the germline ends. This CDR3 is CASSLAAGWTDTQYF. CDR3 nucleotides: TGCGCCAGCAGCTTGGCGGCAGGGTGGACAGATACGCAGTATTTT.

This clone was observed a single time. CDR3 in amino acids: CASIRQHRSQPQHF. CDR3 coding DNA: TGTGCCAGTATAAGGCAACACAGAAGTCAGCCCCAGCATTTT. The chain employs TRBV19 and TRBJ1-5; D is unclear. Germline CDR1 and CDR2: LNHDA and SQIVND (reference sequence). Trimming cost V 7 bases and J 6 bases, with 16 bases left between them. The CDR3 has 14 amino acids.

The chain couples TRBV13 to TRBJ2-3; 8 nucleotides agree with TRBD1. Germline V gene data show CDR1 as PRHDT and CDR2 as FYEKMQ (reference sequence). Losses at the gene ends were 5 bases for V and 6 bases for J; bases not matched to a gene: 13. The CDR3 is 16 amino acids. This chain's CDR3 is CASSLPSTGVGDTQYF. CDR3 DNA sequence: TGTGCCAGCAGCCTTCCTTCGACAGGGGTAGGCGATACGCAGTATTTT. Drawing the rest from reference TRBV13 and TRBJ2-3, the complete variable domain is AAGVIQSPRHLIKEKRETATLKCYPIPRHDTVYWYQQGPGQDPQFLISFYEKMQSDKGSIPDRFSAQQFSDYHSELNMSSLELGDSALYFCASSLPSTGVGDTQYFGPGTRLTVL.

This sequence joins TRBV3-1 (or the pseudogene TRBV3-2) and TRBJ2-3; 8 bases align to TRBD2. This CDR3 has 18 amino acids. After removal of 3 bases from V and 2 bases from J, the junction contained 13 bases not matched to a gene. Per germline, CDR1 LGHDT and CDR2 YNNKEL (reference sequence). CDR3 DNA: TGTGCCAGCAGCCACGGGGGGGCGGGGGGCGCCCCCACAGATACGCAGTATTTT. Protein product: CASSHGGAGGAPTDTQYF.

The chain employs TRBV5-6 and TRBJ2-1; 8 bases are shared with TRBD2. The CDR3 contains 15 residues. V lost 0 bases and J lost 4; bases outside the gene matches: 3. Germline CDR1 and CDR2: SGHDT and YYEEEE. CDR3 coding DNA: TGTGCCAGCAGCTTGGGCGGGGGGCCATACAATGAGCAGTTCTTC. This encodes CASSLGGGPYNEQFF.

This chain joins TRBV5-6 and TRBJ2-3; no clear D. V lost 2 bases and J 0 bases, leaving 7 bases between the germline ends. This CDR3 contains 14 residues. Germline-derived CDR1 and CDR2 are SGHDT and YYEEEE. The CDR3 DNA follows: TGTGCCAGCAGCTTAGTCTCCAGCACAGATACGCAGTATTTT. Amino acid sequence: CASSLVSSTDTQYF.

The chain employs TRBV6-2 or TRBV6-3 and TRBJ2-7, with D unclear. CDR3 length: 12 amino acids. V lost 2 bases and J lost 4, with 6 bases in between. The germline V gene encodes CDR1 MNHEY and CDR2 SVGEGT. In nucleotides, the CDR3 is TGTGCCAGCAGTTACGGCGTTTACGAGCAGTACTTC. Protein: CASSYGVYEQYF.

The chain has TRBV7-2 and TRBJ2-2; D unresolved. Trimming took off 2 bases at V and 0 bases at J, with 7 bases between the two ends. This CDR3 comprises 15 residues. Germline values: CDR1 SGHTA, CDR2 FQGNSA. The CDR3 nucleotides are TGTGCCAGCAGCTTAAAACCCGCGAACACCGGGGAGCTGTTTTTT. Residues: CASSLKPANTGELFF.

This sequence joins TRBV4-1 and TRBJ2-5, with D perhaps TRBD1 or TRBD2 (7 bases each). Between the trimmed V and J ends, which lost 1 base and 0 bases, there was a span of 15 bases. Germline values: CDR1 MGHRA, CDR2 YSYEKL. The CDR3 runs 17 residues. CDR3 amino acids: CASSQVGGGRYQETQYF. The CDR3 DNA follows: TGCGCCAGCAGCCAAGTGGGAGGGGGCCGGTACCAAGAGACCCAGTACTTC.

The chain uses TRBV5-4 and TRBJ1-1; maybe TRBD1 (6 bases). This CDR3 is 14 amino acids long. In germline, CDR1 is SGHNT, CDR2 YYREEE (reference sequence). Trimming removed 0 bases from V and 5 bases from J, with 11 bases in between. CDR3 DNA: TGTGCCAGCAGCTTGGACAGGGCGAGGACTGAAGCTTTCTTT. It specifies CASSLDRARTEAFF.

V gene TRBV2 combines with J gene TRBJ2-5; 10 bases fit TRBD1. Unmatched junction bases numbered 4, after V lost 6 bases and J lost 0 bases. The germline CDR1 and CDR2 sequences are SNHLY and FYNNEI. The CDR3 totals 15 residues. The CDR3 region is CASRAGQGYQETQYF. The CDR3 DNA reads as TGTGCCAGCAGGGCGGGACAGGGGTACCAAGAGACCCAGTACTTC. The full variable domain, completed using reference TRBV2 and TRBJ2-5, is EPEVTQTPSHQVTQMGQEVILRCVPISNHLYFYWYRQILGQKVEFLVSFYNNEISEKSEIFDDQFSVERPDGSNFTLKIRSTKLEDSAMYFCASRAGQGYQETQYFGPGTRLLVL.

The rearrangement links TRBV3-1 (or the pseudogene TRBV3-2) to TRBJ2-1, with TRBD2 matching 11 bases. Per the germline V gene, CDR1 is LGHDT and CDR2 is YNNKEL (reference sequence). The CDR3 length is 16 residues. The junction had 6 bases not matched to a gene; V was cut back by 1 base and J by 7 bases. CDR3 in DNA: TGTGCCAGCAGCCAAGGGTATAGGACTAGCGGGAATGAGCAGTTCTTC. Translated, it gives CASSQGYRTSGNEQFF.

The J gene is TRBJ2-1, the V gene TRBV11-2; 7 nucleotides agree with TRBD2. This CDR3 region has 14 residues. CDR1 SGHAT and CDR2 FQNNGV come from the germline V gene. The ends lost 4 bases at V and 7 bases at J; junction bases unmatched: 7. CDR3 amino acids: CASSSGGGINEQFF. Written as DNA, the CDR3 is TGTGCCAGCAGCTCCGGCGGGGGTATAAATGAGCAGTTCTTC. Full variable domain (remainder filled in from reference TRBV11-2 and TRBJ2-1): EAGVAQSPRYKIIEKRQSVAFWCNPISGHATLYWYQQILGQGPKLLIQFQNNGVVDDSQLPKDRFSAERLKGVDSTLKIQPAKLEDSAVYLCASSSGGGINEQFFGPGTRLTVL.

The V and J genes are TRBV4-3 and TRBJ2-3; TRBD1 agrees at 9 bases. The germline V gene has CDR1 LGHNA and CDR2 YSLEER. The CDR3 is 15 residues long. The J segment lost 2 bases and the V segment lost 4 bases, leaving 4 bases of the junction unmatched. The CDR3 coding sequence is TGCGCCAGCAGCCCCGGACAGGGGCCCACAGATACGCAGTATTTT. Its translation: CASSPGQGPTDTQYF.

The V gene is TRBV4-3, the J gene TRBJ2-3; 13 bases fit TRBD2. CDR1 and CDR2 (germline): LGHNA, YSLEER. V lost 2 bases to trimming and J lost 4 bases; unmatched junction nucleotides: 3. This CDR3 is built from 16 residues. The CDR3 here is CASSQRLAGGSDTQYF. Here the CDR3 DNA reads TGCGCCAGCAGCCAAAGACTAGCGGGAGGATCAGATACGCAGTATTTT.

The chain links TRBV7-8 to TRBJ2-1; D is tentatively TRBD1 or TRBD2 (5 bases each). The CDR3 consists of 14 residues. Germline-derived CDR1 and CDR2 are SGHVS and FQNEAQ. The V end was cut by 5 bases, the J end by 5 bases, with 13 bases between. The CDR3 coding sequence is TGTGCCAGCAGCGTCCGGGACCCCGACAATGAGCAGTTCTTC. Protein product: CASSVRDPDNEQFF.